Below, one TCR beta chain is given with its context. What it binds is unknown. Sequencing was performed with immunoSEQ multiplex PCR; in TCRdb, only in-frame clones are kept and a portion is missing. This sample has hundreds of thousands of clones, with 84% found just once. This CDR3 is built from 16 residues. Trimming left V 0 bases short and J 0 bases short, with 12 bases between. Per germline, CDR1 SGHTS and CDR2 YDEGEE. Thawed PBMCs were FACS-sorted into unstimulated CD4+CD25+CD127- regulatory T cells, CD4+CD25- non-regulatory cells, CD4 and CD8 cells. The data are from a study of Tregs in tolerant kidney transplant recipients. Whole-study results and caveats: Biological reproducibility was not directly addressed, but technical replication error appeared minimal. Few patients were studied, so findings need validation in larger groups.

This receptor was obtained from a human donor in good health. J is TRBJ1-1 and V is TRBV5-8; possibly TRBD1 for D (6 bases). Sequencing was performed on CD4+ T cells from blood. CDR3 bases: TGTGCCAGCAGCTTGGAGGGGGGCAAGATGAACACTGAAGCTTTCTTT. It yields the protein CASSLEGGKMNTEAFF.